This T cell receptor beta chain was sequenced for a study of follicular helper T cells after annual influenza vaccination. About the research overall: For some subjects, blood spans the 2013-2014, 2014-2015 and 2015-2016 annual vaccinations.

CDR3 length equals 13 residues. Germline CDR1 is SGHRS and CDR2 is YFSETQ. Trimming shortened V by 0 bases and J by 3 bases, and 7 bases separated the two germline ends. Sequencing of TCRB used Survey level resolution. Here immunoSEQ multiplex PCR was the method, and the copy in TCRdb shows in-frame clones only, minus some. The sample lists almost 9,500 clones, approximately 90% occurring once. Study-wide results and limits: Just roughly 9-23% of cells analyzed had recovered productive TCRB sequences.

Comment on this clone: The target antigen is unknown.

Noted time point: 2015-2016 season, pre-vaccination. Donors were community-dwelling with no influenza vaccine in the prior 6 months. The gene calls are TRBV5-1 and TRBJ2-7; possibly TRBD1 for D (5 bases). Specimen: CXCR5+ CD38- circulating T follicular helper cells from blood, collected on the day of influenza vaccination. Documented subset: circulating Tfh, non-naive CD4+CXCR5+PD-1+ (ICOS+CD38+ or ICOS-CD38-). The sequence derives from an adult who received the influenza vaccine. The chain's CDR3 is CASSLDRNYEQYF. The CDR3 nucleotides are TGCGCCAGCAGCTTGGACAGGAACTACGAGCAGTACTTC.